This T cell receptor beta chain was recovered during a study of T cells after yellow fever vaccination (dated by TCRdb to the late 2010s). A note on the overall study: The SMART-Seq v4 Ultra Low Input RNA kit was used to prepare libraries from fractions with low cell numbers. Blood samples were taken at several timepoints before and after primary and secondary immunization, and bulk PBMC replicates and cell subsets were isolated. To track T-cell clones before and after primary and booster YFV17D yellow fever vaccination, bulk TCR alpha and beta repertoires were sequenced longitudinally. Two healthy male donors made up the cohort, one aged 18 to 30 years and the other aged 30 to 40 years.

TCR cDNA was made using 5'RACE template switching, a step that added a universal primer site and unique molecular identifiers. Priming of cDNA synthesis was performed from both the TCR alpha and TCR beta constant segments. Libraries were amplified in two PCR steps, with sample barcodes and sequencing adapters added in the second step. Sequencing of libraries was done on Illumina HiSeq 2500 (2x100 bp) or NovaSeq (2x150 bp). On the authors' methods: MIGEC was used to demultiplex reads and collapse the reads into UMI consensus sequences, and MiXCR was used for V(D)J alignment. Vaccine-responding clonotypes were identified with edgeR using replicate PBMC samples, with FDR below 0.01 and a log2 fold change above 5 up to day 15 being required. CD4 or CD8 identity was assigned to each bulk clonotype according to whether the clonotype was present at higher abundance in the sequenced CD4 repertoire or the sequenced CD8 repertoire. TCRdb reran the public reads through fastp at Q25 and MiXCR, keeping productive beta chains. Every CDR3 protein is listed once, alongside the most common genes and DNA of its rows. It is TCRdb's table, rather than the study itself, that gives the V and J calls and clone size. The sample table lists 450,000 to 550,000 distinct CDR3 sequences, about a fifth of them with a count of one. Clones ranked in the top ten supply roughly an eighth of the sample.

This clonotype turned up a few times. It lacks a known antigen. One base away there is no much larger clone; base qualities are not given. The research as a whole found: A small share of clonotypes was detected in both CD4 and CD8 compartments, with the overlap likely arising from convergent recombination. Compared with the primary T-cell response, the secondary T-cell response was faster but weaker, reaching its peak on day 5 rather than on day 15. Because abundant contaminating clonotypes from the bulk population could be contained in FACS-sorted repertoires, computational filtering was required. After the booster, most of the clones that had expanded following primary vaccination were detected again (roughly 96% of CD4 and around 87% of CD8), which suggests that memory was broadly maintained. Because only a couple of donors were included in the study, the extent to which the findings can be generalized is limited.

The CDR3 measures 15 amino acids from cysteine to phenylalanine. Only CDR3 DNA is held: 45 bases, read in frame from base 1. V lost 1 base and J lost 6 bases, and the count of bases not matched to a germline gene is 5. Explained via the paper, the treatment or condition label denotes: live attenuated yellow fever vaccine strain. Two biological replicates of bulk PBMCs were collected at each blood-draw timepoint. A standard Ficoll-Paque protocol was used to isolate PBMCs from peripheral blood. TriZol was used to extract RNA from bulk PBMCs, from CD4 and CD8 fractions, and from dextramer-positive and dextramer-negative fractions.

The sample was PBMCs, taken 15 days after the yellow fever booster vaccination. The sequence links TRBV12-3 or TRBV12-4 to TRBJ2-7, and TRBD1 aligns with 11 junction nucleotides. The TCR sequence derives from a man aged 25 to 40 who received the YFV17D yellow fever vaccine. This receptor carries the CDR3 CASSLGTGGLFEQYF. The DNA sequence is TGTGCCAGCAGTTTAGGGACAGGGGGCCTCTTCGAGCAGTACTTC.